This is a list of T cell receptor beta chains from one sample in a study of cytomegalovirus exposure and HLA in healthy donors. TCRdb's copy holds only in-frame clones and misses some; the assay was immunoSEQ multiplex PCR. Here the sample spans about 82,000 clones, approximately 93% being singletons. The sequencing sample was made of PBMCs. These receptors were collected from a man in his late teens or twenties in good health and CMV-seronegative. Each CDR3 is given with its conserved first and last residue. The D gene is left open where the match is weak. Clone size is not always given. Where it is, it says once, few, many or a class for expanded clones.

j_call v_call cdr3_length clone_size d_call cdr3_nt cdr3_aa
TRBJ2-1 TRBV4-1 14 . . TGCGCCAGCAGCCAAGAAAACAGATACAATGAGCAGTTCTTC CASSQENRYNEQFF
TRBJ1-2 TRBV4-3 17 . TRBD1 TGCGCCAGCAGCGATCGAAACCCGGGACAGGGGGGATTCGGCTACACCTTC CASSDRNPGQGGFGYTF
TRBJ1-1 TRBV5-1 11 . . TGCGCCAGCCGCCGGGAGACTGAAGCTTTCTTT CASRRETEAFF
TRBJ2-1 TRBV5-1 15 . TRBD2 TGCGCCAGCAGCTTACTAGCGGGAAGCTACAATGAGCAGTTCTTC CASSLLAGSYNEQFF
TRBJ2-7 TRBV21-1 17 . . TGTGCCAGCAGCAAAAACACCGGGACAGGGTATCCCTACGAGCAGTACTTC CASSKNTGTGYPYEQYF
TRBJ2-5 TRBV5-4 11 . . TGTGCCAGCAGCCTCAGGGAGACCCAGTACTTC CASSLRETQYF
TRBJ1-1 TRBV6-5 14 . . TGTGCCAGCAGTTACTCAGGGGTGAACACTGAAGCTTTCTTT CASSYSGVNTEAFF
TRBJ1-3 TRBV10-3 13 . . TGTGCCATCAGTGAGGACAGGCGGGACACCATATATTTT CAISEDRRDTIYF
TRBJ2-7 TRBV11-2 14 . . TGTGCCAGCAGCTTACCTCAGGGATCCTACGAGCAGTACTTC CASSLPQGSYEQYF
TRBJ1-3 TRBV30 15 . . TGTGCCTGGAGTTATTGGGGGCCAAGCGCGAACACCATATATTTT CAWSYWGPSANTIYF
TRBJ1-1 TRBV6-5 15 . . TGTGCCAGCAGTTACTCGAAAGGGGTGAACACTGAAGCTTTCTTT CASSYSKGVNTEAFF
TRBJ1-3 TRBV29-1 15 once . TGCAGCGTTGGGGGGCTACAAGACTCTGGAAACACCATATATTTT CSVGGLQDSGNTIYF
TRBJ1-2 TRBV7-9 17 . TRBD1 TGTGCCAGCAGCTTAATTAAGGGGACAGACCTTGCCTATGGCTACACCTTC CASSLIKGTDLAYGYTF
TRBJ1-1 TRBV7-2 14 . . TGTGCCAGCAGCTTACCCGGACTGCGCACTGAAGCTTTCTTT CASSLPGLRTEAFF
TRBJ1-5 TRBV6-1 14 . TRBD1 TGTGCCAGCAGTGGACAGGGTAGCAATCAGCCCCAGCATTTT CASSGQGSNQPQHF
TRBJ2-2 TRBV5-1 15 . . TGCGCCAGCAGCTTCCTAGCTGTTGACACCGGGGAGCTGTTTTTT CASSFLAVDTGELFF
TRBJ2-7 TRBV28 14 . . TGTGCCAGCAGCCCAGGGGCAGGGGCCTACGAGCAGTACTTC CASSPGAGAYEQYF
TRBJ2-1 TRBV20-1 11 few TRBD2 TGCAGCCCCGCTAGCGGGGAACAGCAGTTCTTC CSPASGEQQFF